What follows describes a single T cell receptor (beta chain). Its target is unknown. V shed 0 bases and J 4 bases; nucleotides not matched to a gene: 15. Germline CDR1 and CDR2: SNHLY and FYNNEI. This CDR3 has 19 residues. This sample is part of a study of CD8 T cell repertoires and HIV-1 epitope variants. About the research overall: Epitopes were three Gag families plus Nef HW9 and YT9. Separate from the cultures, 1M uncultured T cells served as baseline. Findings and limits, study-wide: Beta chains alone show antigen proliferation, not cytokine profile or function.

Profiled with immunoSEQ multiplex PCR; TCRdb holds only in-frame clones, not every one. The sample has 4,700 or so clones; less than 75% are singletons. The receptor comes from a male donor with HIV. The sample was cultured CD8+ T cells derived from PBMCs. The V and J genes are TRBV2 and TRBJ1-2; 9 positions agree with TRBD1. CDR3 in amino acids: CASSEAPSGTGSILYGYTF. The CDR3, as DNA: TGTGCCAGCAGTGAAGCGCCTTCTGGGACAGGGTCGATTCTCTATGGCTACACCTTC.